Described below is a single T cell receptor (beta chain) sequence and its context. The data stem from a study of T cell changes during pregnancy in multiple sclerosis. Using immunoSEQ multiplex PCR, the repertoire was profiled, and TCRdb retains in-frame clones only, with some absent. The sample records roughly 34,000 clones, approximately 91% being singletons. CDR3 length equals 13 residues. CDR1 and CDR2 (germline): SEHNR, FQNEAQ (reference sequence). J gave up 5 bases and V 5 bases, and 4 bases lay outside the gene matches. The J gene is TRBJ2-3, the V gene TRBV7-9; 7 bases fit TRBD2. This sequence originates from a female donor in good health, enrolled as a control in a pregnancy study. The sample consisted of peripheral blood, taken in the second trimester of pregnancy. CDR3 coding DNA: TGTGCCAGCAGCCCAGCGGGGAAAGATACGCAGTATTTT. It yields the protein CASSPAGKDTQYF.